One T cell receptor (beta chain) is described in this entry. The record originates from a study of T-cell memory formation after mild COVID-19. The CDR3 contains 15 residues. Trimming removed 4 bases at V and 0 bases at J, with 10 bases between. CDR1 is SGHVS and CDR2 is FNYEAQ in the germline V gene. One entry per CDR3 protein, called by TCRdb with MiXCR from the 5' RACE reads. The repertoire holds hundreds of thousands of distinct CDR3 sequences, with over 13% as singletons. Sequenced sample: PBMCs or a T cell subset sorted from them (not recorded which). The chain uses TRBV7-6 and TRBJ2-1; D uncertain. The TCR comes from a man aged 18 to 30 who had mild COVID-19 (a few samples of this study predate the infection). Cell type and time point are not known. The CDR3 spells CASSSAISSYNEQFF. CDR3 sequence (DNA): TGTGCCAGCAGCTCGGCGATTAGCTCCTACAATGAGCAGTTCTTC.